The rows below give T cell receptor beta chains drawn from one sample of a study of blood T cell repertoires in COVID-19. TCRdb keeps only in-frame clones here, not all; method: immunoSEQ multiplex PCR. The sample contains some 180,000 clones, around 80% of which appear only once. Material: peripheral blood. These receptors all stem from a woman aged 60-70 years with COVID-19, enrolled during active disease. Each CDR3 is given with its conserved first and last residue. The D gene is left open where the match is weak. Expanded clones are given a class, and other clones once, few, many or no size at all.

D	size	V	J	DNA	CDR3
TRBD1	.	TRBV19	TRBJ1-5	TGTGCCAGTACTATGGACAGGGGGCGAGATCAGCCCCAGCATTTT	CASTMDRGRDQPQHF
TRBD2	.	TRBV7-9	TRBJ2-1	TGTGCCAGCAGCTTCCACTCGGCGACTAGCCCTCGGGAGCAGTTCTTC	CASSFHSATSPREQFF
.	once	TRBV6-5	TRBJ1-2	TGTGCCAGCAGTTACTCAGAGGACACCCATAACTATGGCTACACCTTC	CASSYSEDTHNYGYTF
TRBD2	.	TRBV3-1/TRBV3-2	TRBJ2-1	TGTGCCAGCAGCCAATTTAGCGGGGGGTCATCCTACAATGAGCAGTTCTTC	CASSQFSGGSSYNEQFF
TRBD1	.	TRBV10-3	TRBJ2-5	TGTGCCATCAGTGAGTCAGGGCACAGGGGCCAAGAGACCCAGTACTTC	CAISESGHRGQETQYF
TRBD1	once	TRBV3-1/TRBV3-2	TRBJ2-5	TGTGCCAGCAGCCAACTCACAGGGGGCCAAGAGACCCAGTACTTC	CASSQLTGGQETQYF
TRBD1	.	TRBV7-6	TRBJ1-2	TGTGCCAGCAGCCCATCGGGACAGGCTAACTATGGCTACACCTTC	CASSPSGQANYGYTF
.	.	TRBV5-1	TRBJ1-3	TGCGCCAGCAGCTTGGACAGCGGGCCCCCACCTGGAAACACCATATATTTT	CASSLDSGPPPGNTIYF
.	.	TRBV5-1	TRBJ2-7	TGCGCCAGCAGCTTGGAAGGACGGGGATCCTACGAGCAGTACTTC	CASSLEGRGSYEQYF
.	few	TRBV5-1	TRBJ2-3	TGCGCCAGCAGCCCTCCGGGGGGCGGCGGTGGCACAGATACGCAGTATTTT	CASSPPGGGGGTDTQYF
TRBD1	.	TRBV4-1	TRBJ2-1	TGCGCCAGCAGCGCCCGGGACAGGGGCAATGAGCAGTTCTTC	CASSARDRGNEQFF
.	.	TRBV3-1/TRBV3-2	TRBJ1-2	TGTGCCAGCAGCCAAGCCACCACAAGTTATGGCTACACCTTC	CASSQATTSYGYTF
TRBD1	.	TRBV7-2	TRBJ1-6	TGTGCCAGCAGCAAGAGACAGGGGTCGAATTCACCCCTCCACTTT	CASSKRQGSNSPLHF
TRBD1	.	TRBV7-9	TRBJ2-2	TGTGCCAGCAGCTTGTGGGCAGGGGGCACCGGGGAGCTGTTTTTT	CASSLWAGGTGELFF
.	.	TRBV6-2/TRBV6-3	TRBJ2-3	TGTGCCAGCAGTTACTCGAAGACTAGTCCGGACTCAGATACGCAGTATTTT	CASSYSKTSPDSDTQYF
TRBD1	.	TRBV10-3	TRBJ1-2	TGTGCCATCAGTGAGGCCTCAGGGGGTGGTAACTATGGCTACACCTTC	CAISEASGGGNYGYTF
.	.	TRBV28	TRBJ1-3	TGTGCCAGCAGTTTACCTTCGACAGTTACTGGAAACACCATATATTTT	CASSLPSTVTGNTIYF
TRBD1	.	TRBV19	TRBJ2-6	TGTGCCAGTTCCCCCCCCTCCGGGACAGGGGGGAAAAGCTCTGGGGCCAACGTCCTGACTTTC	CASSPPSGTGGKSSGANVLTF
TRBD1	.	TRBV28	TRBJ2-4	TGTGCCAGCAGGAAACGTACAGGGGGATTAGCCAAAAACATTCAGTACTTC	CASRKRTGGLAKNIQYF
TRBD1	.	TRBV10-2	TRBJ1-4	TGCGCCAGTGACAGGGGGCAAGGGGAACTGTTTTTT	CASDRGQGELFF
.	few	TRBV7-2	TRBJ2-7	TGTGCCAGCAGCTCATACCTTAGCCCCTACGAGCAGTACTTC	CASSSYLSPYEQYF
TRBD2	.	TRBV10-3	TRBJ2-3	TGTGCCATCAGTGCCACTAGCGAGAGCACAGATACGCAGTATTTT	CAISATSESTDTQYF
.	.	TRBV14	TRBJ2-2	TGTGCCAGCAGCCGTAGACTTTCCTCTACCTCGAACACCGGGGAGCTGTTTTTT	CASSRRLSSTSNTGELFF
.	.	TRBV12-3/TRBV12-4	TRBJ2-5	TGTGCCTCGCAGGGGGACTTAATGGAGACCCAGTACTTC	CASQGDLMETQYF
TRBD2	.	TRBV7-9	TRBJ2-1	TGTGCCAGCAGCCGACTAGCCAATGAGCAGTTCTTC	CASSRLANEQFF
TRBD2	.	TRBV5-1	TRBJ2-3	TGCGCCAGCAGCTTTAGCGGGGGGGCCATCGATACGCAGTATTTT	CASSFSGGAIDTQYF
TRBD2	.	TRBV7-2	TRBJ2-3	TGTGCCAGCAGCCCCGGGAGCGGGAGGGCCAGCACAGATACGCAGTATTTT	CASSPGSGRASTDTQYF
.	.	TRBV6-6	TRBJ1-5	TGTGCCAGCAGTGCCCACAGCTTTAATCAGCCCCAGCATTTT	CASSAHSFNQPQHF